This is a list of T cell receptor beta chains from one sample in a study of beta chain features in type 1 diabetes. Data came from immunoSEQ multiplex PCR; TCRdb stores just in-frame clones and leaves some out. This sample has about 660,000 clones, with around an eighth found just once. The sequencing input was naive CD4+ T cells from blood. These receptors were taken from a man between 18 and 35 years old with type 1 diabetes. Each CDR3 is given with its conserved first and last residue. The order of the fields is clone size, J gene, V gene, D gene, CDR3 DNA, CDR3 protein. The D gene is left open where the match is weak. Expanded clones get a size class; other rows say once, few or many, or leave the size out.

clone_size: NA; j_call: TRBJ2-1; v_call: TRBV7-9; d_call: NA; cdr3_nt: TGTGCCAGTGAGATATACAATGAGCAGTTCTTC; cdr3_aa: CASEIYNEQFF
clone_size: NA; j_call: TRBJ2-5; v_call: TRBV7-3; d_call: TRBD1; cdr3_nt: TGTGCCAGCAGCTTAGACAGGGAAGAGACCCAGTACTTC; cdr3_aa: CASSLDREETQYF
clone_size: few; j_call: TRBJ2-5; v_call: TRBV9; d_call: TRBD2; cdr3_nt: TGTGCCAGCAGCCCCCGGGACTACACTAAGACCCAGTACTTC; cdr3_aa: CASSPRDYTKTQYF
clone_size: few; j_call: TRBJ1-2; v_call: TRBV19; d_call: TRBD1; cdr3_nt: TGTGCCAGTAGTAGACCCGGGACAGGTCTCTATGGCTACACCTTC; cdr3_aa: CASSRPGTGLYGYTF
clone_size: NA; j_call: TRBJ2-7; v_call: TRBV30; d_call: NA; cdr3_nt: TGTGCCTGGAGTGTACTGGGGTCGATGGGACGCTACGAGCAGTACTTC; cdr3_aa: CAWSVLGSMGRYEQYF
clone_size: NA; j_call: TRBJ1-1; v_call: TRBV10-3; d_call: TRBD1; cdr3_nt: TGTGCCATCTTAAGGACAGGAGACACTGAAGCTTTCTTT; cdr3_aa: CAILRTGDTEAFF
clone_size: NA; j_call: TRBJ2-3; v_call: TRBV7-8; d_call: NA; cdr3_nt: TGTGCCAGCAGCAGACGGAGTGGGGGGGCCACAGATACGCAGTATTTT; cdr3_aa: CASSRRSGGATDTQYF
clone_size: NA; j_call: TRBJ2-7; v_call: TRBV10-3; d_call: TRBD2; cdr3_nt: TGTGCCATCAGTGGGGGTAGCGGGCTCTACGAGCAGTACTTC; cdr3_aa: CAISGGSGLYEQYF
clone_size: NA; j_call: TRBJ1-1; v_call: TRBV10-3; d_call: TRBD1; cdr3_nt: TGTGCCATCAGTGAGTGGTTCGGACAGGGGCCTTCCAACACTGAAGCTTTCTTT; cdr3_aa: CAISEWFGQGPSNTEAFF
clone_size: few; j_call: TRBJ1-2; v_call: TRBV2; d_call: TRBD1; cdr3_nt: TGTGCCAGCAGCTTAGACAGGGGCTCCTCTGGCTACACCTTC; cdr3_aa: CASSLDRGSSGYTF
clone_size: many; j_call: TRBJ1-4; v_call: TRBV19; d_call: NA; cdr3_nt: TGTGCCAGTAGTATGTCCAGAGGAAAACTGTTTTTT; cdr3_aa: CASSMSRGKLFF
clone_size: NA; j_call: TRBJ1-5; v_call: TRBV2; d_call: NA; cdr3_nt: TGTGCCAGCAGACAGGAGGAGATAGGCAATCAGCCCCAGCATTTT; cdr3_aa: CASRQEEIGNQPQHF
clone_size: few; j_call: TRBJ2-5; v_call: TRBV5-1; d_call: NA; cdr3_nt: TGCGCCAGCAGCTTGAGCTGGGGGGCGATGGAGACCCAGTACTTC; cdr3_aa: CASSLSWGAMETQYF
clone_size: few; j_call: TRBJ1-2; v_call: TRBV4-1; d_call: TRBD1; cdr3_nt: TGCGCCAGCAGCCAAGTTTATGGACAGGGGGACTATGGCTACACCTTC; cdr3_aa: CASSQVYGQGDYGYTF
clone_size: few; j_call: TRBJ2-1; v_call: TRBV6-6; d_call: NA; cdr3_nt: TGTGCCACCGGGCCGAATCGAGTAGGTGGCAATGAGCAGTTCTTC; cdr3_aa: CATGPNRVGGNEQFF
clone_size: NA; j_call: TRBJ2-2; v_call: TRBV27; d_call: NA; cdr3_nt: TGTGCCAGCAGTTCCCGACCCCGGACGGTTGCGAACACCGGGGAGCTGTTTTTT; cdr3_aa: CASSSRPRTVANTGELFF
clone_size: NA; j_call: TRBJ1-3; v_call: TRBV9; d_call: NA; cdr3_nt: TGTGCCAGCAGCGATCAGGTAACTGGAAACACCATATATTTT; cdr3_aa: CASSDQVTGNTIYF
clone_size: few; j_call: TRBJ2-3; v_call: TRBV7-2; d_call: NA; cdr3_nt: TGTGCCAGCAGCTCAAGAGTCCCAGATACGCAGTATTTT; cdr3_aa: CASSSRVPDTQYF
clone_size: NA; j_call: TRBJ1-1; v_call: TRBV7-6; d_call: NA; cdr3_nt: TGTGCCAGCGTCGACGGAGGGATGAACACTGAAGCTTTCTTT; cdr3_aa: CASVDGGMNTEAFF
clone_size: few; j_call: TRBJ1-3; v_call: TRBV13; d_call: NA; cdr3_nt: TGTGCCAGCAGCTACTCTGGAAACACCATATATTTT; cdr3_aa: CASSYSGNTIYF
clone_size: NA; j_call: TRBJ2-1; v_call: TRBV30; d_call: NA; cdr3_nt: TGTGCCTGGAGTCTTACCAATGAGCAGTTCTTC; cdr3_aa: CAWSLTNEQFF
clone_size: NA; j_call: TRBJ2-1; v_call: TRBV6-5; d_call: NA; cdr3_nt: TGTGCCAGCAGTTACACACCGGGCACGTACAATGAGCAGTTCTTC; cdr3_aa: CASSYTPGTYNEQFF
clone_size: few; j_call: TRBJ2-6; v_call: TRBV4-1; d_call: TRBD1; cdr3_nt: TGCGCCAGCAGCCCCACGGGGAACAGGGGCTCTGGGGCCAACGTCCTGACTTTC; cdr3_aa: CASSPTGNRGSGANVLTF
clone_size: NA; j_call: TRBJ1-6; v_call: TRBV7-8; d_call: NA; cdr3_nt: TGTGCCATTCGGGCTGGCAGGGAGGTTAATTCACCCCTCCACTTT; cdr3_aa: CAIRAGREVNSPLHF
clone_size: few; j_call: TRBJ2-1; v_call: TRBV18; d_call: NA; cdr3_nt: TGTGCCAGCTCACCAGCGGGGAATTGGCAGTTCTTC; cdr3_aa: CASSPAGNWQFF
clone_size: NA; j_call: TRBJ1-1; v_call: TRBV30; d_call: NA; cdr3_nt: TGTGCCTGGAGTGTAGGGCCGCCGGGGACTGAAGCTTTCTTT; cdr3_aa: CAWSVGPPGTEAFF
clone_size: few; j_call: TRBJ2-3; v_call: TRBV27; d_call: NA; cdr3_nt: TGTGCCAGCAGTTTTCGGGGAAGTACAGATACGCAGTATTTT; cdr3_aa: CASSFRGSTDTQYF
clone_size: NA; j_call: TRBJ1-1; v_call: TRBV29-1; d_call: NA; cdr3_nt: TGCAGCGTTGAGCCTACACAGGGAAGGGGGAACACTGAAGCTTTCTTT; cdr3_aa: CSVEPTQGRGNTEAFF
clone_size: few; j_call: TRBJ2-3; v_call: TRBV4-1; d_call: NA; cdr3_nt: TGCGCCAGCAGCCAAGGGTCAAGCACGCAGTATTTT; cdr3_aa: CASSQGSSTQYF
clone_size: few; j_call: TRBJ1-4; v_call: TRBV28; d_call: NA; cdr3_nt: TGTGCCAGCGGGGTATGGGCTAATGAAAAACTGTTTTTT; cdr3_aa: CASGVWANEKLFF
clone_size: few; j_call: TRBJ2-5; v_call: TRBV6-5; d_call: NA; cdr3_nt: TGTGCCAGCAGTTCCTGGGGGGCACAAGAGACCCAGTACTTC; cdr3_aa: CASSSWGAQETQYF
clone_size: few; j_call: TRBJ2-1; v_call: TRBV6-1; d_call: TRBD2; cdr3_nt: TGTGCCAGCAGTAGGAATCTAGCGGGAAGGGGTGAGCAGTTCTTC; cdr3_aa: CASSRNLAGRGEQFF
clone_size: NA; j_call: TRBJ2-2; v_call: TRBV18; d_call: NA; cdr3_nt: TGTGCCAGCTCAGAGGGACATTTCACCGGGGAGCTGTTTTTT; cdr3_aa: CASSEGHFTGELFF
clone_size: NA; j_call: TRBJ1-5; v_call: TRBV7-9; d_call: NA; cdr3_nt: TGTGCCAGCAGCTTAAGTACGGCAGTCAATCAGCCCCAGCATTTT; cdr3_aa: CASSLSTAVNQPQHF
clone_size: NA; j_call: TRBJ1-1; v_call: TRBV11-2; d_call: NA; cdr3_nt: TGTGCCAGCAGCACATTCGCAGGGTTTACTGAAGCTTTCTTT; cdr3_aa: CASSTFAGFTEAFF
clone_size: NA; j_call: TRBJ2-2; v_call: TRBV12-5; d_call: NA; cdr3_nt: TGTGCTAGTGGGAACACCGGGGAGCTGTTTTTT; cdr3_aa: CASGNTGELFF
clone_size: NA; j_call: TRBJ2-7; v_call: TRBV5-1; d_call: TRBD2; cdr3_nt: TGCGCCAGCAGCTTCGGGACTAGCGGGAGGTACGAGCAGTACTTC; cdr3_aa: CASSFGTSGRYEQYF
clone_size: few; j_call: TRBJ1-1; v_call: TRBV5-1; d_call: NA; cdr3_nt: TGCGCCAGCAGCTCTCGGATGAACACTGAAGCTTTCTTT; cdr3_aa: CASSSRMNTEAFF
clone_size: NA; j_call: TRBJ2-3; v_call: TRBV5-1; d_call: TRBD1; cdr3_nt: TGCGCCAGCAGCTTCGGACAGGGAACAGATACGCAGTATTTT; cdr3_aa: CASSFGQGTDTQYF
clone_size: NA; j_call: TRBJ2-5; v_call: TRBV30; d_call: TRBD2; cdr3_nt: TGTGCCTGGAGTGTGGGACTAGCGGGAGAGACCCAGTACTTC; cdr3_aa: CAWSVGLAGETQYF
clone_size: NA; j_call: TRBJ1-4; v_call: TRBV25-1; d_call: TRBD1; cdr3_nt: TGTGCCAGCAGTGTAGCGGGACAGGGGTGGGAAAAACTGTTTTTT; cdr3_aa: CASSVAGQGWEKLFF
clone_size: few; j_call: TRBJ1-6; v_call: TRBV7-2; d_call: NA; cdr3_nt: TGTGCCAGCAGCTTGGACTCACCCCTCCACTTT; cdr3_aa: CASSLDSPLHF
clone_size: NA; j_call: TRBJ2-1; v_call: TRBV5-1; d_call: NA; cdr3_nt: TGCGCCAGCAGCTTGGAGGGACTTTCCTACAATGAGCAGTTCTTC; cdr3_aa: CASSLEGLSYNEQFF
clone_size: NA; j_call: TRBJ2-1; v_call: TRBV5-1; d_call: NA; cdr3_nt: TGCGCCAGCAGCTTGCGGGGGCGGGTTAGCTCCTACAATGAGCAGTTCTTC; cdr3_aa: CASSLRGRVSSYNEQFF
clone_size: few; j_call: TRBJ1-1; v_call: TRBV30; d_call: NA; cdr3_nt: TGTGCCTGGGGAGAACAGGCTGGCGCTGAAGCTTTCTTT; cdr3_aa: CAWGEQAGAEAFF
clone_size: few; j_call: TRBJ2-2; v_call: TRBV29-1; d_call: NA; cdr3_nt: TGCAGCGTTGCCCGGACCCAGGGAGCCGGGGAGCTGTTTTTT; cdr3_aa: CSVARTQGAGELFF
clone_size: few; j_call: TRBJ2-7; v_call: TRBV18; d_call: NA; cdr3_nt: TGTGCCAGCTCACCACGGGCGGTTAACTCCTACGAGCAGTACTTC; cdr3_aa: CASSPRAVNSYEQYF
clone_size: few; j_call: TRBJ2-3; v_call: TRBV5-4; d_call: NA; cdr3_nt: TGTGCCAGCAGTTCCCCGGGACTGGGCACAGATACGCAGTATTTT; cdr3_aa: CASSSPGLGTDTQYF